Listed here are 27 T cell receptor beta chains from one sample, sequenced in a study of shared clonotypes between healthy human individuals (dated by TCRdb to the early 2020s). CD8 naive samples were CD45RO-negative cells positively selected for CCR7, giving a CD45RA+CCR7+ population that excluded TemRA cells. The library was produced with the immunoSEQ multiplex PCR assay. TCRdb provides this immuneACCESS table in a form limited to in-frame rearrangements. Some clones are lacking; in checked studies, under half of them reflect an unresolved V gene, and why the rest are absent is not known. For this sample the table gives around 550,000 clones, of which 95% were detected only once. The ten largest clones capture 0.095% to 0.14% of the sample. Sequencing input: naive CD8+ T cells sorted from blood. What the cell subset or site label conveys for this sample: CD45RA+CCR7+. These receptors all stem from a woman aged 25 to 39 in good health.

The V call is TRBV7-8, the J call TRBJ2-1; D is uncertain. The CDR3 contains 18 residues. Deletions cut 0 bases from V and 1 base from J, with 16 bases between. Looked up from germline, CDR1 is SGHVS and CDR2 is FQNEAQ. CDR3 sequence reads: CASSLAYLLESSYNEQFF. Here the CDR3 DNA reads TGTGCCAGCAGCTTAGCATATCTGCTGGAGTCTTCCTACAATGAGCAGTTCTTC. The whole variable domain, filled in from reference TRBV7-8 and TRBJ2-1, reads GAGVSQSPRYKVAKRGQDVALRCDPISGHVSLFWYQQALGQGPEFLTYFQNEAQLDKSGLPSDRFFAERPEGSVSTLKIQRTQQEDSAVYLCASSLAYLLESSYNEQFFGPGTRLTVL.

The chain employs TRBV27 and TRBJ2-7; tentative D call: TRBD1 (6 bases). The ends were cut back, 2 bases at V and 5 bases at J, with 16 bases in the middle. The CDR3 sequence is 15 residues long. In germline, CDR1 is MNHEY, CDR2 SMNVEV (reference sequence). The CDR3 here is CASSLVTGPSNEQYF. CDR3 DNA sequence: TGTGCCAGCAGTTTAGTGACAGGACCATCCAACGAGCAGTACTTC.

A note on this clone: Other DNA sequences in this specimen translate into the identical CDR3. This chain uses TRBV11-2 with TRBJ2-7, with D perhaps TRBD1 or TRBD2 (5 bases each). The V end was cut by 2 bases, the J end by 1 base, with 9 bases between. Germline CDR1 is SGHAT and CDR2 is FQNNGV. The CDR3 length is 14 residues. The chain's CDR3 is CASSLWGSSYEQYF. The CDR3 DNA reads as TGTGCCAGCAGCTTATGGGGGAGTTCCTACGAGCAGTACTTC.

The chain links TRBV11-2 to TRBJ2-1; maybe TRBD1 (5 bases). V gave up 1 base and J gave up 0 bases, with 10 bases separating them. The CDR3 contains 16 residues. Germline CDR1 and CDR2: SGHAT and FQNNGV. The DNA of the CDR3 is TGTGCCAGCAGCTTAGCGCAGGGTCGCTCCTACAATGAGCAGTTCTTC. This encodes CASSLAQGRSYNEQFF.

This sequence joins TRBV5-1 and TRBJ2-2, with 8 bases identical to TRBD2. Trimming removed 3 bases from V and 6 bases from J; junction bases left unmatched: 13. The germline V gene has CDR1 SGHRS and CDR2 YFSETQ. The CDR3 covers 17 residues. The CDR3 reads CASSSAGLVYWAGELFF. CDR3 nucleotide sequence: TGCGCCAGCAGCTCAGCGGGACTAGTCTATTGGGCCGGGGAGCTGTTTTTT.

This clone showed up just once. The chain has TRBV5-4 and TRBJ2-5; D possibly corresponds to TRBD2 (6 bases). The J call is in doubt because the DNA end fits TRBJ2-7 better. Germline values: CDR1 SGHNT, CDR2 YYREEE (reference sequence). This CDR3 has 14 amino acids. The CDR3 nucleotides read TGTGCCAGCAGCTTGTTCGGGAGCTCCTACGAGCAGTACTTC. Protein: CASSLFGSSYEQYF.

This clone was recorded only once. The chain has TRBV27 and TRBJ2-1; 7 bases line up with TRBD2. J lost 0 bases, V lost 6 bases, and 8 bases had no gene match. CDR3 length equals 16 residues. Germline lookup yields CDR1 MNHEY and CDR2 SMNVEV (reference sequence). The CDR3 coding sequence is TGTGCCAGCAGCTCGAGCGGGACCCCCTCCTACAATGAGCAGTTCTTC. Amino acids: CASSSSGTPSYNEQFF.

J is TRBJ2-1 and V is TRBV27, with unresolved D. V was trimmed by 2 bases and J by 1 base, leaving 9 bases between them. The length of the CDR3 is 15 residues. From germline, CDR1 is MNHEY and CDR2 SMNVEV (reference sequence). The CDR3 spells CASSLGQPSYNEQFF. In DNA, the CDR3 is TGTGCCAGCAGTTTAGGTCAACCATCCTACAATGAGCAGTTCTTC.

The genes are TRBV7-9 and TRBJ2-1; unclear D gene. The germline gives CDR1 SEHNR, CDR2 FQNEAQ (reference sequence). The length of the CDR3 is 14 residues. V was cut by 3 bases and J by 4 bases, with 10 bases left in between. DNA for the CDR3: TGTGCCAGCAGCTTCGGGCAGCTATACAATGAGCAGTTCTTC. Translated: CASSFGQLYNEQFF.

The chain employs TRBV27 and TRBJ2-4; 8 bases are shared with TRBD2. The germline CDR1 and CDR2 sequences are MNHEY and SMNVEV (reference sequence). Germline trimming cut 10 bases from V and 8 bases from J; bases unmatched to any gene: 7. The CDR3 consists of 12 residues. CDR3 residues: CATGTSFDIQYF. CDR3 bases: TGTGCCACTGGGACTAGTTTTGACATTCAGTACTTC.

The rearrangement uses TRBV27 and TRBJ2-7; TRBD2 might be the D (5 bases). The germline V and J ends were trimmed by 3 bases and 4 bases, with 10 bases remaining between them. This CDR3 region has 13 residues. Per the germline V gene, CDR1 is MNHEY and CDR2 is SMNVEV (reference sequence). This chain's CDR3 is CASSLGAVYEQYF. The DNA of the CDR3 is TGTGCCAGCAGTTTGGGAGCGGTTTACGAGCAGTACTTC.

A word on this clone: The same CDR3 is also encoded by other DNA sequences in this sample. This chain connects TRBV9 to TRBJ2-7; D may be TRBD2 (6 bases). Germline CDR1 and CDR2: SGDLS and YYNGEE. The CDR3 has 15 residues. With 0 bases removed from V and 4 bases from J, the gap between germline ends came to 14 bases. CDR3 nucleotides: TGTGCCAGCAGCGTAGGGGCTAGCGAGCATTACGAGCAGTACTTC. Translating it yields CASSVGASEHYEQYF.

The chain couples TRBV6-7 to TRBJ2-7; tentatively, D is TRBD1 or TRBD2 (6 bases each). TRBV6-7 is labeled an ORF, and its function is uncertain. With 1 base removed from V and 3 bases from J, the gap between germline ends came to 31 bases. The CDR3 totals 21 residues. CDR3 loop: CASSYCRPGRLMGGLNYEQYF. The CDR3 coding sequence is TGTGCCAGCAGTTACTGCCGACCGGGACGCCTAATGGGGGGCCTAAACTACGAGCAGTACTTC.

V is TRBV9 and J is TRBJ2-3; no clear D. The germline CDR1 and CDR2 sequences are SGDLS and YYNGEE. CDR3 size: 13 residues. V was cut by 2 bases and J by 0 bases, with 4 bases left in between. CDR3: CASSVLSTDTQYF. The CDR3 coding sequence is TGTGCCAGCAGCGTCTTAAGCACAGATACGCAGTATTTT.

This clone occurred once. CDR3 DNA sequence: TGTGCCAGCGCCGACGGGAGTGGCACAGATACGCAGTATTTT. This sequence encodes CASADGSGTDTQYF. J is TRBJ2-3 and V is TRBV28; tentatively, D is TRBD2 (6 bases). Germline CDR1 MDHEN, CDR2 SYDVKM. V lost 8 bases and J 1 base, leaving 13 bases between the germline ends. The CDR3 is 14 residues long.

The chain links TRBV19 to TRBJ2-5; TRBD2 is a possible D gene (7 bases). The closer fit of TRBJ2-7 to the DNA end suggests the J call may be wrong. The germline V gene encodes CDR1 LNHDA and CDR2 SQIVND (reference sequence). CDR3 length: 15 residues. CDR3 nucleotides: TGTGCCAGTAGTAGGGGGGGCTCGGGACGGGACGAGCAGTACTTC. Its translation is CASSRGGSGRDEQYF.

The chain links TRBV10-1 to TRBJ2-7; 9 bases are shared with TRBD1. Trimming took 7 bases from V and 4 from J; bases not matched to a gene: 8. The V gene's germline CDR1 is WNHNN and CDR2 SYGVQD (reference sequence). The CDR3 consists of 14 residues. The CDR3 coding sequence is TGCGCCAGCACCGACCGGGACAGGGCATACGAGCAGTACTTC. Translated, it gives CASTDRDRAYEQYF.

This chain connects TRBV7-9 to TRBJ2-1; 8 bases match TRBD2. The CDR3 covers 14 residues. Germline CDR1 is SEHNR and CDR2 is FQNEAQ (reference sequence). V lost 7 bases, J lost 0 bases, and 2 bases stayed unmatched. CDR3 sequence: CASTSGSSYNEQFF. As DNA, the CDR3 is TGTGCCAGCACCAGCGGGAGCTCCTACAATGAGCAGTTCTTC.

V is TRBV7-9 and J is TRBJ1-4; D may be TRBD1 (6 bases). V was cut by 3 bases and J by 3 bases, with 20 bases left in between. The CDR3 extends over 18 amino acids. Germline V gene sequence: CDR1 SEHNR, CDR2 FQNEAQ (reference sequence). The CDR3 spells CASSFRRVGDIANEKLFF. DNA for the CDR3: TGTGCCAGCAGCTTTCGCAGGGTCGGGGACATAGCTAATGAAAAACTGTTTTTT. The entire variable domain, with the rest obtained from reference TRBV7-9 and TRBJ1-4, is as follows: DTGVSQNPRHKITKRGQNVTFRCDPISEHNRLYWYRQTLGQGPEFLTYFQNEAQLEKSRLLSDRFSAERPKGSFSTLEIQRTEQGDSAMYLCASSFRRVGDIANEKLFFGSGTQLSVL.

V is TRBV19 and J is TRBJ2-7; 9 positions agree with TRBD1. V lost 4 bases and J lost 3; bases outside the gene matches: 7. Germline CDR1 is LNHDA and CDR2 is SQIVND (reference sequence). The CDR3 loop spans 15 amino acids. The CDR3 DNA follows: TGTGCCAGTAGTAAACCCGGGACAGGGATCTACGAGCAGTACTTC. This translates into CASSKPGTGIYEQYF.

The V gene is TRBV28, the J gene TRBJ2-3; weak D call: TRBD2 (6 bases). Germline CDR1 and CDR2: MDHEN and SYDVKM. CDR3 length: 14 residues. V was clipped by 6 bases and J by 2 bases, with 12 bases between them. CDR3 loop: CASSGPGDTDTQYF. CDR3 DNA: TGTGCCAGCAGCGGGCCGGGGGACACAGATACGCAGTATTTT.

Written as DNA, the CDR3 is TGTGCCAGCAGTGGAAGAACCTCCTACGAGCAGTACTTC. This translates into CASSGRTSYEQYF. This rearrangement joins TRBV2 to TRBJ2-7; unclear D gene. The CDR3 spans 13 residues. The V and J ends lost 4 bases and 0 bases respectively, with 7 bases between them. CDR1 and CDR2 from the germline V gene are SNHLY and FYNNEI.

The rearrangement joins TRBV9 to TRBJ2-3; D is undetermined. V lost 2 bases and J 4 bases, leaving 8 bases between the germline ends. Germline lookup yields CDR1 SGDLS and CDR2 YYNGEE. CDR3 length equals 13 residues. The CDR3 region has the DNA TGTGCCAGCAGCGTGTCCAAGGCAGATACGCAGTATTTT. Amino acids: CASSVSKADTQYF.

V and J are TRBV5-6 and TRBJ2-7, with TRBD1 identical over 7 bases. The CDR3 contains 13 residues. Germline assignment: CDR1 SGHDT and CDR2 YYEEEE. V trimming: 1 base; J trimming: 6 bases; junction bases outside the gene matches: 4. The CDR3 DNA is TGTGCCAGCAGCTTGACACAGGGGTCCGAGCAGTACTTC. Translated: CASSLTQGSEQYF.

This chain links TRBV14 with TRBJ2-1, with 9 bases lining up with TRBD2. Germline trimming cut 5 bases from V and 9 bases from J; bases unmatched to any gene: 5. The CDR3 covers 13 residues. From germline, CDR1 is SGHDN and CDR2 FVKESK. The DNA for the CDR3 is TGTGCCAGCAGCTCATCTAGCGGGACTGAGCAGTTCTTC. This sequence encodes CASSSSSGTEQFF. Together with reference TRBV14 and TRBJ2-1, the CDR3 gives the full variable domain: EAGVTQFPSHSVIEKGQTVTLRCDPISGHDNLYWYRRVMGKEIKFLLHFVKESKQDESGMPNNRFLAERTGGTYSTLKVQPAELEDSGVYFCASSSSSGTEQFFGPGTRLTVL.

This chain links TRBV7-8 with TRBJ2-7; 7 bases line up with TRBD2. Germline CDR1 is SGHVS and CDR2 is FQNEAQ. Trimming cost V 0 bases and J 4 bases; bases outside gene matches: 6. The CDR3 has 15 amino acids. The CDR3 loop reads CASSLALGGSYEQYF. The CDR3 nucleotides read TGTGCCAGCAGCTTAGCCCTCGGCGGGAGTTACGAGCAGTACTTC. The complete variable domain, with remaining parts taken from reference TRBV7-8 and TRBJ2-7, reads GAGVSQSPRYKVAKRGQDVALRCDPISGHVSLFWYQQALGQGPEFLTYFQNEAQLDKSGLPSDRFFAERPEGSVSTLKIQRTQQEDSAVYLCASSLALGGSYEQYFGPGTRLTVT.

This chain joins TRBV5-6 and TRBJ1-1, with a weak D call TRBD1 (5 bases). The CDR3 is 14 amino acids. Per germline, CDR1 SGHDT and CDR2 YYEEEE. Between the trimmed V and J ends, which lost 3 bases and 10 bases, there was a span of 19 bases. The chain's CDR3 is CASSSDTTGRGAFF. CDR3 coding DNA: TGTGCCAGCAGCTCCGATACAACGGGACGTGGAGCTTTCTTT.